Described below is a single TCR beta chain sequence and its context. Clones were read by immunoSEQ multiplex PCR, and TCRdb kept only the in-frame ones, dropping some. The repertoire has some 140,000 clones, roughly 92% of them found once; the top ten carry about 11%. CDR1 SGHTA and CDR2 FQGNSA come from the germline V gene. The junction had 19 bases not matched to a gene; V was cut back by 4 bases and J by 7 bases. The CDR3 covers 18 residues. These data belong to a study of control samples from healthy donors and cancer patients. This chain joins TRBV7-2 and TRBJ1-2; TRBD1 agrees at 9 bases. The sequencing input was blood. The clonotype originates from a young man in good health. The CDR3 region is CASSSSRDRVRAFFGYTF. The CDR3, as DNA: TGTGCCAGCAGCTCCTCCCGGGACAGGGTCAGGGCATTTTTTGGCTACACCTTC.